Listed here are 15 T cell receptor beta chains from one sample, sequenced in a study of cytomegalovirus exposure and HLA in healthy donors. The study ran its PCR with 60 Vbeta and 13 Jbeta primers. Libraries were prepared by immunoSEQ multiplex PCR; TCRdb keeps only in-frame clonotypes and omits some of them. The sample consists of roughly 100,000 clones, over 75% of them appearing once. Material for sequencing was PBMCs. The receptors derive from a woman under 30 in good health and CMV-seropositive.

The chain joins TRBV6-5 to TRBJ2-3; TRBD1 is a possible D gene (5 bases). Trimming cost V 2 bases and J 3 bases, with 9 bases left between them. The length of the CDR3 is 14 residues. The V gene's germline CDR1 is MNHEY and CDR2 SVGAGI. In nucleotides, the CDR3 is TGTGCCAGCAGTTACGGGCAGGGAACAGATACGCAGTATTTT. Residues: CASSYGQGTDTQYF.

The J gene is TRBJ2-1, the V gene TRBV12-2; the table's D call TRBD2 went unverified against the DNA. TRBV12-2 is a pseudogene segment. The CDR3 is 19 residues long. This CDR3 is CASRLLGLAGSAFFSEQFF. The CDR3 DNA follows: TGTGCAAGTCGCTTGTTGGGACTAGCGGGATCGGCTTTCTTCAGTGAGCAGTTCTTC.

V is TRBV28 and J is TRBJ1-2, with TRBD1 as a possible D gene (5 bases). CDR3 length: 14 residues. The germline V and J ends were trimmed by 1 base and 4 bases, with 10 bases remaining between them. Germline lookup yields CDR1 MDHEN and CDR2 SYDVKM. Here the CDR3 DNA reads TGTGCCAGCAGTTTATCAGACAGAGTCTATGGCTACACCTTC. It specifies CASSLSDRVYGYTF.

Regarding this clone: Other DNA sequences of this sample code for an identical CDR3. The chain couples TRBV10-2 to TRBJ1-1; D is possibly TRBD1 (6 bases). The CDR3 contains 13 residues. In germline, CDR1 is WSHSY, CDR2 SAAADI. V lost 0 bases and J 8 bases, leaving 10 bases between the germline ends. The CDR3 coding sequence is TGCGCCAGCAGTGAGTCTGGAGGACAGGAAGCTTTCTTT. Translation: CASSESGGQEAFF.

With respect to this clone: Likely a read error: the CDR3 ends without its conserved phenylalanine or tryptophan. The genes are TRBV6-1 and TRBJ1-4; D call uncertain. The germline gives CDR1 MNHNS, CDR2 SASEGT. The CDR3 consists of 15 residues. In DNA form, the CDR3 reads TGTGCCAGCAGGCTGATGGTGGCAACTAATGAAGAACTGTTTGTT. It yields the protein CASRLMVATNEELFV.

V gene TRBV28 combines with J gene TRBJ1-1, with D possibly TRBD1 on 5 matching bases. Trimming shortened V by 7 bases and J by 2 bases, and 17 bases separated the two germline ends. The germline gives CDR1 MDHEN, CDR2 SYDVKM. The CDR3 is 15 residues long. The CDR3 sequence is CASTTPAGTNTEAFF. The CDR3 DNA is TGTGCCAGCACCACGCCGGCGGGGACCAACACTGAAGCTTTCTTT.

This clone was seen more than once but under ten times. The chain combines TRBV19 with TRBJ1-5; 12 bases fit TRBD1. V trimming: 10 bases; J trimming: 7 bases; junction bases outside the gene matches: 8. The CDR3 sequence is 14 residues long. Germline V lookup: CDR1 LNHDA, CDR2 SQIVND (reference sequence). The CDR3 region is CATEKGQGAQPQHF. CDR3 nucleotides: TGTGCCACCGAAAAGGGACAGGGGGCACAGCCCCAGCATTTT.

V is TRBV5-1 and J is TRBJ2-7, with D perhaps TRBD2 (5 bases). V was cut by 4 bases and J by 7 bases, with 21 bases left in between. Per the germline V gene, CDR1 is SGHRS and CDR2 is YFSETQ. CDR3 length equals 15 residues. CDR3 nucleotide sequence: TGCGCCAGCAGCCTAGCCCCGGGCGGCCTGGGAGAGCAGTACTTC. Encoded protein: CASSLAPGGLGEQYF. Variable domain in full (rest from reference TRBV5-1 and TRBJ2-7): KAGVTQTPRYLIKTRGQQVTLSCSPISGHRSVSWYQQTPGQGLQFLFEYFSETQRNKGNFPGRFSGRQFSNSRSEMNVSTLELGDSALYLCASSLAPGGLGEQYFGPGTRLTVT.

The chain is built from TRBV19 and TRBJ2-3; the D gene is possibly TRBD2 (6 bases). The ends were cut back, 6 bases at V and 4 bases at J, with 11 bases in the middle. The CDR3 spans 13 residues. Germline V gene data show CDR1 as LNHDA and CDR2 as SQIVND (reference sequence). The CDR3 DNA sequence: TGTGCCAGTAGCGGGAGTTGGTCAGATACGCAGTATTTT. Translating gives CASSGSWSDTQYF.

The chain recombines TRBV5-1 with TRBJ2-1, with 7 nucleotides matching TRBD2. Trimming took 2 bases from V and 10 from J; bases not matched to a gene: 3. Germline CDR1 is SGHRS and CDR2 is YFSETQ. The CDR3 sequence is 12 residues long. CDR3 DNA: TGCGCCAGCAGCTTCCGGACTAGAGAGCAGTTCTTC. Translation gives CASSFRTREQFF.

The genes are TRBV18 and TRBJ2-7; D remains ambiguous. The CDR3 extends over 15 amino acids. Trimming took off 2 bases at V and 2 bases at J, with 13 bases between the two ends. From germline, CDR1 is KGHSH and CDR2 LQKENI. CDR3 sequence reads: CASSPASGSTYEQYF. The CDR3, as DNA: TGTGCCAGCTCACCAGCATCAGGATCTACCTACGAGCAGTACTTC.

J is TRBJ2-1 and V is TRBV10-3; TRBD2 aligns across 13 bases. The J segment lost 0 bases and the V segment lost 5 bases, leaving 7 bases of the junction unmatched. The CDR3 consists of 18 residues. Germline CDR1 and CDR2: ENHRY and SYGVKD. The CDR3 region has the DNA TGTGCCATCAGTATTGGGACTAGCGGGAAATCCTCCTACAATGAGCAGTTCTTC. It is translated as CAISIGTSGKSSYNEQFF.

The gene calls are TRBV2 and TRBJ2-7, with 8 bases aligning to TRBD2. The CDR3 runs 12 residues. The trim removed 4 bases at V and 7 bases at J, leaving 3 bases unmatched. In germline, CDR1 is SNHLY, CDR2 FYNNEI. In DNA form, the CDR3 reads TGTGCCAGCAGTGCTTCGGGGGGGGAGCAGTACTTC. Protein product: CASSASGGEQYF.

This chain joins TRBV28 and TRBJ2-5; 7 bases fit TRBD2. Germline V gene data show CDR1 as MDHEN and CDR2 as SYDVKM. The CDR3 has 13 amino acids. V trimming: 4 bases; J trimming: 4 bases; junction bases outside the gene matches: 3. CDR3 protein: CASSSGGRETQYF. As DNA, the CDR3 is TGTGCCAGCAGTTCCGGCGGGAGAGAGACCCAGTACTTC. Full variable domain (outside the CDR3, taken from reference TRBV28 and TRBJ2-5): DVKVTQSSRYLVKRTGEKVFLECVQDMDHENMFWYRQDPGLGLRLIYFSYDVKMKEKGDIPEGYSVSREKKERFSLILESASTNQTSMYLCASSSGGRETQYFGPGTRLLVL.

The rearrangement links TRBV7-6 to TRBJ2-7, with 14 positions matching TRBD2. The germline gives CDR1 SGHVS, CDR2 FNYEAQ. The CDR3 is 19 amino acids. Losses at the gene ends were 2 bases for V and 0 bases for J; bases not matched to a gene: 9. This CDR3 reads CASSLMLGLAGDLSYEQYF. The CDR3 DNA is TGTGCCAGCAGCTTAATGCTGGGACTAGCGGGGGACCTCTCCTACGAGCAGTACTTC. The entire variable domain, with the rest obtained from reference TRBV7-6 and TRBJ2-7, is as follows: GAGVSQSPRYKVTKRGQDVALRCDPISGHVSLYWYRQALGQGPEFLTYFNYEAQQDKSGLPNDRFSAERPEGSISTLTIQRTEQRDSAMYRCASSLMLGLAGDLSYEQYFGPGTRLTVT.